A single sample is the source of the 11 T cell receptor beta chains below, sequenced in a study of T cells in localized non-small cell lung cancer. Clones were read by immunoSEQ multiplex PCR, and TCRdb kept only the in-frame ones, dropping some. The sample records around 94,000 clones, approximately 86% being singletons. Sequences were derived from peripheral blood, sampled before any cancer treatment. These receptors all stem from a man aged 40 to 70 with stage I squamous cell lung carcinoma.

This clone has just a few counts. The chain couples TRBV13 to TRBJ2-5; 7 bases fit TRBD2. The trim removed 7 bases at V and 3 bases at J, leaving 8 bases unmatched. Per the germline V gene, CDR1 is PRHDT and CDR2 is FYEKMQ (reference sequence). The CDR3 consists of 14 residues. CDR3 DNA: TGTGCCAGCAAGAGGGCCGGGAGGAAAGAGACCCAGTACTTC. It translates to CASKRAGRKETQYF.

The V and J genes are TRBV5-1 and TRBJ1-4; the D gene is possibly TRBD1 (5 bases). Germline CDR1 SGHRS, CDR2 YFSETQ. CDR3 length: 15 amino acids. Between the trimmed V and J ends, which lost 4 bases and 7 bases, there was a span of 17 bases. CDR3 bases: TGCGCCAGCAGCATAGACAGCTTATCCCGTGAAAAACTGTTTTTT. Encoded protein: CASSIDSLSREKLFF. Full variable domain (remainder filled in from reference TRBV5-1 and TRBJ1-4): KAGVTQTPRYLIKTRGQQVTLSCSPISGHRSVSWYQQTPGQGLQFLFEYFSETQRNKGNFPGRFSGRQFSNSRSEMNVSTLELGDSALYLCASSIDSLSREKLFFGSGTQLSVL.

This chain connects TRBV5-1 to TRBJ2-2, with 8 bases lining up with TRBD2. The junction had 3 bases not matched to a gene; V was cut back by 2 bases and J by 6 bases. Looked up from germline, CDR1 is SGHRS and CDR2 is YFSETQ. This CDR3 has 14 amino acids. The CDR3 region has the DNA TGCGCCAGCAGCTTAAATAGCGGGGCCGGGGAGCTGTTTTTT. Residues: CASSLNSGAGELFF.

The chain is built from TRBV5-6 and TRBJ2-7, with 7 bases lining up with TRBD1. J was trimmed by 4 bases and V by 4 bases; bases with no gene match: 11. Germline CDR1 SGHDT, CDR2 YYEEEE. The CDR3 is 15 residues long. The CDR3 region has the DNA TGTGCCAGCAGCCGCGCTGACAGGGATAAGTACGAGCAGTACTTC. Its protein is CASSRADRDKYEQYF.

In this sample, this clone turned up many times. This rearrangement joins TRBV4-3 to TRBJ2-1; D call uncertain. The CDR3 loop spans 14 amino acids. CDR1 LGHNA and CDR2 YSLEER come from the germline V gene. V lost 0 bases to trimming and J lost 2 bases, with 5 bases between them. This CDR3 reads CASSQEAAYNEQFF. The CDR3 region has the DNA TGCGCCAGCAGCCAAGAGGCGGCCTACAATGAGCAGTTCTTC.

This sequence joins TRBV20-1 and TRBJ2-7; TRBD2 might be the D (5 bases). Per the germline V gene, CDR1 is DFQATT and CDR2 is SNEGSKA (reference sequence). Trimming left V 5 bases short and J 3 bases short, with 8 bases between. The CDR3 runs 11 residues. The CDR3 DNA follows: TGCAGTGCTTCGGGGAACTACGAGCAGTACTTC. It codes for CSASGNYEQYF.

V is TRBV11-2 and J is TRBJ2-5; possible D gene TRBD1, 5 bases. The CDR3 length is 14 residues. CDR1 is SGHAT, CDR2 FQNNGV, per germline. Between the trimmed V and J ends, which lost 6 bases and 4 bases, there was a span of 15 bases. The chain's CDR3 is CASSSVAGRETQYF. The CDR3 DNA reads as TGTGCCAGCAGTTCCGTAGCAGGGCGAGAGACCCAGTACTTC. Combining the CDR3 with reference TRBV11-2 and TRBJ2-5 gives the whole variable domain EAGVAQSPRYKIIEKRQSVAFWCNPISGHATLYWYQQILGQGPKLLIQFQNNGVVDDSQLPKDRFSAERLKGVDSTLKIQPAKLEDSAVYLCASSSVAGRETQYFGPGTRLLVL.

The chain has TRBV7-6 and TRBJ2-1; maybe TRBD2 (6 bases). Germline CDR1 reads SGHVS; CDR2 reads FNYEAQ. V dropped 2 bases and J dropped 10 bases, with 21 bases sitting between them. The CDR3 has 16 amino acids. CDR3 residues: CASSLFGSSGVPEQFF. The CDR3 DNA reads TGTGCCAGCAGCTTATTCGGCTCGTCGGGGGTCCCCGAGCAGTTCTTC.

The rearrangement uses TRBV10-2 and TRBJ2-6, with TRBD1 identical over 9 bases. This CDR3 region has 17 residues. The V gene's germline CDR1 is WSHSY and CDR2 SAAADI. The J segment lost 1 base and the V segment lost 5 bases, leaving 6 bases of the junction unmatched. CDR3 sequence reads: CASSTGQGISGANVLTF. DNA for the CDR3: TGCGCCAGCAGTACGGGACAGGGAATATCTGGGGCCAACGTCCTGACTTTC.

The J gene is TRBJ1-1, the V gene TRBV10-3; the match to TRBD1 covers 8 bases. The CDR3 has 14 amino acids. The J segment lost 2 bases and the V segment lost 5 bases, leaving 4 bases of the junction unmatched. Germline assignment: CDR1 ENHRY and CDR2 SYGVKD. The CDR3, as DNA: TGTGCCATCAGTAGCGGACAGGGAAACACTGAAGCTTTCTTT. Its protein is CAISSGQGNTEAFF.

This chain uses TRBV28 with TRBJ1-5, with no clear D. Germline values: CDR1 MDHEN, CDR2 SYDVKM. CDR3 length equals 12 residues. Trimming removed 3 bases at V and 7 bases at J, with 7 bases between. CDR3 nucleotides: TGTGCCAGCAGTTTTGGGTACCAGCCCCAGCATTTT. This translates into CASSFGYQPQHF.